These 32 T cell receptor beta chains came from one sample sequenced in a study of identical twins. TCRdb analysed the 5' RACE reads with MiXCR anew, one entry per CDR3 protein. The sample contains roughly 570,000 distinct CDR3 sequences, 9.6% of which appear only once. The data were also submitted as part of a second study, on yellow fever vaccine responses in identical twins.

Material: PBMCs. The receptor set was obtained from a woman in her late teens or twenties in good health.

This clonotype has a handful of counts. This chain connects TRBV25-1 to TRBJ1-6; D not certain. Trimming shortened V by 1 base and J by 5 bases, and 9 bases separated the two germline ends. Germline V lookup: CDR1 MGHDK, CDR2 SYGVNS. The CDR3 sequence is 15 residues long. Written as DNA, the CDR3 is TGTGCCAGCAGTGAATTGGGCGTCGATAATTCACCCCTCCACTTT. Encoded protein: CASSELGVDNSPLHF.

This chain joins TRBV29-1 and TRBJ2-5; the D gene is possibly TRBD1 (7 bases). The ends were cut back, 4 bases at V and 5 bases at J, with 17 bases in the middle. CDR3 length: 14 amino acids. Germline CDR1 is SQVTM and CDR2 is ANQGSEA. In DNA, the CDR3 is TGCAGCGTTGTAAGGGGGCGGGGTGCCGAGACCCAGTACTTC. Amino acid sequence: CSVVRGRGAETQYF.

V and J are TRBV12-3 or TRBV12-4 and TRBJ2-7; TRBD2 is a possible D gene (5 bases). This CDR3 is 12 amino acids long. The germline V and J ends were trimmed by 1 base and 6 bases, with 7 bases remaining between them. The DNA for the CDR3 is TGTGCCAGCAGTTTAGGCGGACTCGAGCAGTACTTC. Translated, it gives CASSLGGLEQYF.

This clonotype showed up just a few times. The CDR3 sequence: CSALALYEQYF. CDR3 coding DNA: TGCAGTGCCCTTGCTCTCTACGAGCAGTACTTC. The chain links TRBV20-1 to TRBJ2-7; D gene uncertain. From germline, CDR1 is DFQATT and CDR2 SNEGSKA (reference sequence). V lost 6 bases, J lost 3 bases, and 9 bases lay in between. This CDR3 has 11 residues.

The sample holds many counts of this clonotype. This chain joins TRBV24-1 and TRBJ2-3; 12 nucleotides line up with TRBD2. Germline V gene sequence: CDR1 KGHDR, CDR2 SFDVKD. After removal of 3 bases from V and 11 bases from J, the junction contained 8 bases not matched to a gene. The CDR3 is made up of 15 amino acids. CDR3 sequence: CATSDTRTSGDEQYF. Here the CDR3 DNA reads TGTGCCACCAGTGATACCAGGACTAGCGGGGACGAGCAGTATTTT.

In this sample, this clonotype turned up a few times. The chain links TRBV5-6 to TRBJ1-1; TRBD1 might be the D (6 bases). Germline CDR1 is SGHDT and CDR2 is YYEEEE. The V gene lost 2 bases and the J gene lost 0 bases, with 11 bases spanning the gap. This CDR3 is 15 amino acids long. CDR3 nucleotide sequence: TGTGCCAGCAGCTTACTGGACAGAATGAACACTGAAGCTTTCTTT. Its protein is CASSLLDRMNTEAFF. The full variable domain, rest sourced from reference TRBV5-6 and TRBJ1-1, is DAGVTQSPTHLIKTRGQQVTLRCSPKSGHDTVSWYQQALGQGPQFIFQYYEEEERQRGNFPDRFSGHQFPNYSSELNVNALLLGDSALYLCASSLLDRMNTEAFFGQGTRLTVV.

This clonotype was observed at least ten times. The rearrangement joins TRBV15 to TRBJ2-3, with TRBD1 as a possible D gene (6 bases). CDR1 and CDR2 (germline): LNHNV, YYDKDF (reference sequence). V was shortened by 8 bases and J by 2 bases, with 14 bases between the two germline ends. The CDR3 has 14 amino acids. CDR3 sequence (DNA): TGTGCCACCGTTGACAGGCCCTCCACAGATACGCAGTATTTT. Translation: CATVDRPSTDTQYF.

This rearrangement joins TRBV5-4 to TRBJ2-1; D is uncertain. Trimming shortened V by 1 base and J by 0 bases, and 14 bases separated the two germline ends. This CDR3 comprises 17 residues. Germline CDR1 SGHNT, CDR2 YYREEE (reference sequence). CDR3 DNA: TGTGCCAGCAGCTTGTTGATGGCCACCCGCTCCTACAATGAGCAGTTCTTC. This translates into CASSLLMATRSYNEQFF.

In DNA form, the CDR3 reads TGCGCCAGCAGCCAAGATCTGGGACAGGGGTACGAGCAGTACTTC. It is translated as CASSQDLGQGYEQYF. The chain recombines TRBV4-3 with TRBJ2-7; 10 nucleotides line up with TRBD1. With V trimmed by 0 bases and J by 4 bases, 3 bases remained unmatched. The CDR3 sequence is 15 residues long. Germline CDR1 LGHNA, CDR2 YSLEER.

In its sample, this clonotype was seen a few times. This chain joins TRBV7-9 and TRBJ2-2, with D possibly TRBD1 on 5 matching bases. The CDR3 runs to 16 residues. V dropped 3 bases and J dropped 0 bases, with 11 bases sitting between them. In germline, CDR1 is SEHNR, CDR2 FQNEAQ (reference sequence). The DNA for the CDR3 is TGTGCCAGCAGCTTTCGTCGGACAACGAACACCGGGGAGCTGTTTTTT. Translating it yields CASSFRRTTNTGELFF.

This clonotype was recorded at least ten times. J is TRBJ1-5 and V is TRBV28; D is uncertain. CDR1 is MDHEN and CDR2 is SYDVKM in the germline V gene. The V end lost 6 bases, the J end lost 7 bases, and 10 bases lay between the germline ends. The CDR3 length is 12 residues. The CDR3 reads CASSTGQQPQHF. The CDR3 region has the DNA TGTGCCAGCAGCACGGGCCAGCAGCCCCAGCATTTT.

In this sample, this clonotype turned up a few times. The chain joins TRBV20-1 to TRBJ2-5; a possible D gene is TRBD1 (6 bases). Deletions cut 2 bases from V and 2 bases from J, with 18 bases between. Germline V CDR1 and CDR2: DFQATT, SNEGSKA (reference sequence). This CDR3 has 16 residues. The CDR3 protein is CSARPYSADRQETQYF. CDR3 bases: TGCAGTGCTAGACCTTATTCAGCGGACAGACAAGAGACCCAGTACTTC.

This clonotype was recorded at least ten times. The chain carries TRBV7-8 and TRBJ2-5; D perhaps matches TRBD2 (6 bases). The V and J ends lost 0 bases and 0 bases respectively, with 11 bases between them. The CDR3 contains 16 residues. Germline CDR1 reads SGHVS; CDR2 reads FQNEAQ. The CDR3 nucleotides read TGTGCCAGCAGCTTAGCCAGCGGGTTGTACCAAGAGACCCAGTACTTC. Translated: CASSLASGLYQETQYF.

CDR3 sequence reads: CASSSDSADTQYF. The CDR3 region has the DNA TGTGCCAGCAGCTCCGATTCCGCAGATACGCAGTATTTT. The chain recombines TRBV6-1 with TRBJ2-3, with D unclear. The V and J ends lost 6 bases and 4 bases respectively, with 11 bases between them. The CDR3 extends over 13 amino acids. Germline V gene data show CDR1 as MNHNS and CDR2 as SASEGT.

CDR3 sequence reads: CASRTGGSSNQPQHF. DNA for the CDR3: TGTGCCAGTCGGACAGGGGGCAGTAGCAATCAGCCCCAGCATTTT. The chain carries TRBV18 and TRBJ1-5; 11 positions match TRBD1. The CDR3 runs 15 residues. CDR1 is KGHSH and CDR2 is LQKENI in the germline V gene. J gave up 0 bases and V 9 bases, and 4 bases lay outside the gene matches.

This clonotype occurred a few times. The V call is TRBV18, the J call TRBJ2-7; D gene unclear. Looked up from germline, CDR1 is KGHSH and CDR2 is LQKENI. Trimming stripped 6 bases from V and 0 bases from J, with 15 bases between. The CDR3 is 15 amino acids. The CDR3 DNA reads as TGTGCCAGCTCGCTCCTCGCCCCCAGCTCCTACGAGCAGTACTTC. It is translated as CASSLLAPSSYEQYF.

This chain joins TRBV6-2 or TRBV6-3 and TRBJ2-1; a weak D match, TRBD2 (6 bases). The ends were cut back, 7 bases at V and 3 bases at J, with 16 bases in the middle. The germline V gene has CDR1 MNHEY and CDR2 SVGEGT. This CDR3 region has 15 residues. For the CDR3, the DNA is TGTGCCAGCACCCCGACCCGGGGGAACTACAATGAGCAGTTCTTC. Protein sequence: CASTPTRGNYNEQFF.

In this sample, this clonotype turned up a few times. V is TRBV27 and J is TRBJ2-2; TRBD2 matches 8 bases. The V and J ends lost 6 bases and 1 base, in that order; junction bases with no gene match: 7. Per germline, CDR1 MNHEY and CDR2 SMNVEV (reference sequence). The CDR3 is 16 amino acids. This CDR3 is CASSLPGGLNTGELFF. CDR3 coding DNA: TGTGCCAGCAGCCTCCCGGGAGGGCTGAACACCGGGGAGCTGTTTTTT.

J is TRBJ2-2 and V is TRBV3-1; 12 nucleotides agree with TRBD2. J lost 6 bases, V lost 1 base, and 3 bases had no gene match. Germline CDR1 LGHDT, CDR2 YNNKEL (reference sequence). This CDR3 has 16 amino acids. For the CDR3, the DNA is TGTGCCAGCAGCCAAGTACTAGCGGGAGGCTCCGGGGAGCTGTTTTTT. Translated: CASSQVLAGGSGELFF. The full variable domain, in which reference TRBV3-1 and TRBJ2-2 provide the parts outside the CDR3, is DTAVSQTPKYLVTQMGNDKSIKCEQNLGHDTMYWYKQDSKKFLKIMFSYNNKELIINETVPNRFSPKSPDKAHLNLHINSLELGDSAVYFCASSQVLAGGSGELFFGEGSRLTVL.

The V call is TRBV6-1, the J call TRBJ2-5; the D gene is possibly TRBD2 (6 bases). The V gene lost 5 bases and the J gene lost 4 bases, with 17 bases spanning the gap. There are 15 residues in the CDR3. Per germline, CDR1 MNHNS and CDR2 SASEGT. CDR3 sequence: CASSRLAATGETQYF. CDR3 sequence (DNA): TGTGCCAGCAGTCGGTTAGCGGCTACGGGAGAGACCCAGTACTTC.

At least ten counts were recorded for this clonotype. The CDR3 nucleotides read TGTGCCAGCAGTTATTTCCGTGGACCGCGGGGGGGTGACAGCTCCTACAATGAGCAGTTCTTC. It yields the protein CASSYFRGPRGGDSSYNEQFF. This chain uses TRBV6-2 or TRBV6-3 with TRBJ2-1; 9 bases agree with TRBD2. The CDR3 consists of 21 residues. Trimming removed 3 bases from V and 0 bases from J; junction bases left unmatched: 18. Germline values: CDR1 MNHEY, CDR2 SVGEGT.

The table lists this clonotype with a few counts. The chain uses TRBV20-1 and TRBJ2-2; 7 bases are shared with TRBD1. This CDR3 is 14 amino acids long. Germline CDR1 DFQATT, CDR2 SNEGSKA (reference sequence). Losses at the gene ends were 4 bases for V and 2 bases for J; bases not matched to a gene: 4. The CDR3, as DNA: TGCAGTGCTAACAGGGGTAGAAACACCGGGGAGCTGTTTTTT. Translated: CSANRGRNTGELFF.

In this sample, this clonotype turned up a few times. This rearrangement joins TRBV6-2 or TRBV6-3 to TRBJ1-5; 9 nucleotides line up with TRBD1. This CDR3 is built from 13 residues. Per the germline V gene, CDR1 is MNHEY and CDR2 is SVGEGT. Trimming at V came to 7 bases and at J to 4 bases, leaving 2 bases not matched to a gene. The CDR3 protein is CASNGQGNQPQHF. The CDR3 DNA reads as TGTGCCAGCAATGGACAGGGGAATCAGCCCCAGCATTTT.

The chain links TRBV5-6 to TRBJ2-1; TRBD2 is a possible D gene (6 bases). Trimming shortened V by 4 bases and J by 12 bases, and 14 bases separated the two germline ends. This CDR3 region has 12 residues. Germline-derived CDR1 and CDR2 are SGHDT and YYEEEE. The CDR3 reads CASSPSGGRQFF. CDR3 sequence (DNA): TGTGCCAGCAGCCCGTCCGGGGGAAGGCAGTTCTTC.

In this sample, this clonotype turned up many times. The chain couples TRBV10-3 to TRBJ2-3; 10 bases agree with TRBD2. The germline V gene has CDR1 ENHRY and CDR2 SYGVKD. This CDR3 spans 14 amino acids. With 6 bases clipped from V and 2 bases from J, the junction kept 2 bases outside the gene matches. The CDR3 here is CAISGLAATDTQYF. In DNA form, the CDR3 reads TGTGCCATCAGCGGACTAGCGGCCACAGATACGCAGTATTTT.

This clonotype appeared many times. The gene calls are TRBV12-3 or TRBV12-4 and TRBJ1-6; 9 bases fit TRBD1. With 5 bases clipped from V and 11 bases from J, the junction kept 7 bases outside the gene matches. This CDR3 region has 14 residues. CDR3 nucleotides: TGTGCCAGCAGTCAAGGACAGGGGTTGACACCCCTCCACTTT. This encodes CASSQGQGLTPLHF.

The table lists this clonotype with a few counts. The V gene is TRBV12-3 or TRBV12-4, the J gene TRBJ1-6, with 7 bases aligning to TRBD1. V lost 7 bases to trimming and J lost 9 bases; unmatched junction nucleotides: 12. This CDR3 is built from 15 residues. The CDR3 coding sequence is TGTGCCAGCATCTTGACAGGGCAGAGGGGTTCACCCCTCCACTTT. This codes for CASILTGQRGSPLHF.

This clonotype was counted a few times. The chain recombines TRBV28 with TRBJ1-5, with D perhaps TRBD1 (5 bases). Germline loops: CDR1 MDHEN, CDR2 SYDVKM. The CDR3 consists of 14 residues. Trimming left V 5 bases short and J 8 bases short, with 16 bases between. The CDR3 coding sequence is TGTGCCAGCAGTCCGAATCGGGACGTTGAGCCCCAGCATTTT. Translation: CASSPNRDVEPQHF.

At least ten counts were recorded for this clonotype. J is TRBJ2-1 and V is TRBV6-2 or TRBV6-3, with D perhaps assigned TRBD1 or TRBD2 (6 bases each). CDR3 size: 12 residues. Trimming shortened V by 8 bases and J by 4 bases, and 9 bases separated the two germline ends. The germline CDR1 and CDR2 sequences are MNHEY and SVGEGT. The CDR3 loop reads CASGGGYNEQFF. CDR3 DNA sequence: TGTGCCAGCGGAGGGGGATACAATGAGCAGTTCTTC.

J is TRBJ2-3 and V is TRBV27; the match to TRBD2 covers 11 bases. The J segment lost 4 bases and the V segment lost 6 bases, leaving 6 bases of the junction unmatched. Germline CDR1 and CDR2: MNHEY and SMNVEV (reference sequence). The CDR3 loop spans 15 amino acids. CDR3 sequence (DNA): TGTGCCAGCAGCCTGACTAGCGGGACTGCAGATACGCAGTATTTT. Translated: CASSLTSGTADTQYF.

This clonotype was seen many times. This chain joins TRBV29-1 and TRBJ1-5; D unclear. Germline values: CDR1 SQVTM, CDR2 ANQGSEA. The CDR3 extends over 12 amino acids. V was trimmed by 4 bases and J by 0 bases, leaving 4 bases between them. The CDR3 sequence is CSVGGSNQPQHF. CDR3 sequence (DNA): TGCAGCGTTGGTGGTAGCAATCAGCCCCAGCATTTT.

This clonotype has a count of ten or more. In DNA, the CDR3 is TGCGCCAGCAGCAATCCTAGCGCTTCCTACAATGAGCAGTTCTTC. Encoded protein: CASSNPSASYNEQFF. The chain uses TRBV5-1 and TRBJ2-1; a possible D gene is TRBD2 (6 bases). V was shortened by 4 bases and J by 1 base, with 12 bases between the two germline ends. Germline loops: CDR1 SGHRS, CDR2 YFSETQ. The CDR3 consists of 15 residues.